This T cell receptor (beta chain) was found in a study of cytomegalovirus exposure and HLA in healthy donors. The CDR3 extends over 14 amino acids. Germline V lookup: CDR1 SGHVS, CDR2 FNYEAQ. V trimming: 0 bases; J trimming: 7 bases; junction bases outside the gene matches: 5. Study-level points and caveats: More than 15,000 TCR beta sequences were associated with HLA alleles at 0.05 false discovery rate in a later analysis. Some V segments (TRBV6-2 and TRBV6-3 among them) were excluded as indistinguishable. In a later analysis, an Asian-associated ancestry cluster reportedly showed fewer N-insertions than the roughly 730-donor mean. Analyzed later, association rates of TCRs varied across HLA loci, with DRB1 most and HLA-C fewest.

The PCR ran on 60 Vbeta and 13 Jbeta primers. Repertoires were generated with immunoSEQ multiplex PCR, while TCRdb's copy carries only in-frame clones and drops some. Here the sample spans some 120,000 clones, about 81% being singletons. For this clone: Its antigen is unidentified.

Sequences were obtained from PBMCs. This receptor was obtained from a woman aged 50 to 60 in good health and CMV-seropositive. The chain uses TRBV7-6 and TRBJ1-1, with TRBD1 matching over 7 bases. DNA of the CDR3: TGTGCCAGCAGCTTAGCGGACAGGTCCAATGAAGCTTTCTTT. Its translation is CASSLADRSNEAFF.